These 5 T cell receptor beta chains originate from one sample sequenced in a study of CXCR3-negative and CXCR3-positive naive CD8 T cells. General study findings and limits: Greater hydrophobicity was found in TRB CDR3s of CXCR3-positive naive cells than of CXCR3-negative naive cells.

These receptors have no identified antigens. cDNA libraries for TRB were generated by 5' RACE incorporating UMI labels. TCRdb re-called the 5' RACE reads and catalogs CDR3 proteins one per entry, DNA excluded. The table lists tens of thousands of distinct CDR3 sequences. Sample: naive CXCR3+ CD8+ T cells from blood. Subset noted: CD45RO-CCR7+CD27+CD95- naive CD8+ T cells expressing CXCR3 (TNR3+). The receptors derive from a human donor in good health. Some clones in this sample may be carry-over from other donors' samples.

This chain joins TRBV28 and TRBJ2-2; TCRdb's D gene call, TRBD1, goes unchecked for lack of DNA. The CDR3 spans 15 residues. Per the germline V gene, CDR1 is MDHEN and CDR2 is SYDVKM. Here the CDR3 reads CASSLYATGAGELFF. Based on the CDR3 plus reference TRBV28 and TRBJ2-2, the full variable domain is DVKVTQSSRYLVKRTGEKVFLECVQDMDHENMFWYRQDPGLGLRLIYFSYDVKMKEKGDIPEGYSVSREKKERFSLILESASTNQTSMYLCASSLYATGAGELFFGEGSRLTVL.

The chain carries TRBV20-1 and TRBJ2-3; absent DNA, TCRdb's TRBD2 call cannot be checked. The CDR3 has 17 amino acids. Per germline, CDR1 DFQATT and CDR2 SNEGSKA (reference sequence). CDR3 in amino acids: CSARATLAGGSTDTQYF.

The J gene is TRBJ1-5, the V gene TRBV28; with no DNA, the TCRdb D assignment of TRBD1 cannot be verified. This CDR3 has 15 residues. The germline CDR1 and CDR2 sequences are MDHEN and SYDVKM. The CDR3 sequence is CASSLALSAGQPQHF. Using reference TRBV28 and TRBJ1-5 for the parts outside the CDR3, the full variable domain is DVKVTQSSRYLVKRTGEKVFLECVQDMDHENMFWYRQDPGLGLRLIYFSYDVKMKEKGDIPEGYSVSREKKERFSLILESASTNQTSMYLCASSLALSAGQPQHFGDGTRLSIL.

The V call is TRBV7-9, the J call TRBJ1-5; TCRdb calls TRBD1, which cannot be checked without DNA. The CDR3 runs 15 residues. Germline V gene data show CDR1 as SEHNR and CDR2 as FQNEAQ (reference sequence). This CDR3 is CASSPGVTDNQPQHF.

This chain uses TRBV19 with TRBJ1-2. The germline V gene has CDR1 LNHDA and CDR2 SQIVND (reference sequence). The CDR3 is 18 residues long. The CDR3 loop reads CASSIGFAGDGPNYGYTF.